The T cell receptor beta chain under discussion was sequenced for a study of control samples from healthy donors and cancer patients. The V gene's germline CDR1 is SGHRS and CDR2 YFSETQ. This CDR3 has 15 residues. V shed 7 bases, J shed 2 bases, and the junction held 9 bases outside the gene matches. Sequenced by immunoSEQ multiplex PCR; TCRdb stores in-frame clones only, minus some. The table shows nearly 200,000 clones, with about 91% occurring only once. V and J are TRBV5-1 and TRBJ2-5, with 9 nucleotides matching TRBD1. This TCR derives from a man aged 30-40 years in good health. Source material: blood. Here the CDR3 DNA reads TGCGCCAGCCGACCAACTGACAGGGGGCAAGAGACCCAGTACTTC. It is translated as CASRPTDRGQETQYF.